The 5 T cell receptor beta chains reported below all come from one sample, sequenced in a study of blood T cell repertoires in COVID-19. The data were produced by immunoSEQ multiplex PCR, yet TCRdb's version contains in-frame clones alone and is incomplete. This sample carries approximately 300,000 clones, around 87% of them seen once, and the ten largest clones take about 1%. Sequencing was carried out using peripheral blood. The receptors shown here come from a middle-aged woman with COVID-19, enrolled during active disease.

The V gene is TRBV28, the J gene TRBJ2-7; tentatively, D is TRBD2 (6 bases). From germline, CDR1 is MDHEN and CDR2 SYDVKM. The CDR3 runs to 16 residues. V was cut by 1 base and J by 2 bases, with 15 bases left in between. CDR3 sequence reads: CASSLYAGTVPYEQYF. The CDR3 nucleotides are TGTGCCAGCAGTTTATACGCGGGGACTGTCCCCTACGAGCAGTACTTC. Full variable domain (missing parts from reference TRBV28 and TRBJ2-7): DVKVTQSSRYLVKRTGEKVFLECVQDMDHENMFWYRQDPGLGLRLIYFSYDVKMKEKGDIPEGYSVSREKKERFSLILESASTNQTSMYLCASSLYAGTVPYEQYFGPGTRLTVT.

The sample holds one count of this clone. The V gene is TRBV5-6, the J gene TRBJ1-5, with D tentatively TRBD1 (6 bases). With 5 bases removed from V and 4 bases from J, the gap between germline ends came to 19 bases. The CDR3 length is 16 residues. Per germline, CDR1 SGHDT and CDR2 YYEEEE. The CDR3 region has the DNA TGTGCCAGCAGATCATACAGGGAGTCTCCGAATCAGCCCCAGCATTTT. This codes for CASRSYRESPNQPQHF.

This clone was observed a single time. The rearrangement uses TRBV19 and TRBJ1-6, with D perhaps TRBD1 (5 bases). CDR1 is LNHDA, CDR2 SQIVND, per germline (reference sequence). The CDR3 extends over 13 amino acids. The ends were cut back, 5 bases at V and 6 bases at J, with 8 bases in the middle. CDR3 nucleotides: TGTGCCAGTAGTCCCGGGGGTAATTCACCCCTCCACTTT. Its translation is CASSPGGNSPLHF.

This clone was observed once. The genes are TRBV4-3 and TRBJ1-4; a possible D gene is TRBD1 (5 bases). The CDR3 is 13 amino acids. CDR1 LGHNA and CDR2 YSLEER come from the germline V gene. V lost 2 bases and J 6 bases, leaving 7 bases between the germline ends. As DNA, the CDR3 is TGCGCCAGCAGCCAACGGGGGGATGAAAAACTGTTTTTT. This codes for CASSQRGDEKLFF.

The gene calls are TRBV30 and TRBJ2-7, with a tentative D call TRBD1 (5 bases). Trimming removed 2 bases at V and 4 bases at J, with 21 bases between. The CDR3 has 16 residues. Germline V CDR1 and CDR2: GTSNPN, SVGIG (reference sequence). The CDR3 sequence is CAWSPRRAGRSYEQYF. CDR3 bases: TGTGCCTGGAGTCCACGACGGGCAGGGCGGTCTTACGAGCAGTACTTC. Full variable domain (missing parts from reference TRBV30 and TRBJ2-7): SQTIHQWPATLVQPVGSPLSLECTVEGTSNPNLYWYRQAAGRGLQLLFYSVGIGQISSEVPQNLSASRPQDRQFILSSKKLLLSDSGFYLCAWSPRRAGRSYEQYFGPGTRLTVT.